One T cell receptor beta chain is described in this entry. CDR1 and CDR2 (germline): MNHEY, SVGAGI. Trimming took 7 bases from V and 4 from J, leaving 20 bases between them. This CDR3 is 15 amino acids long. The sample comes from a study of blood T cell repertoires in COVID-19. Overall study: Italy, Spain and the United States were the sources of the convalescent and acute COVID-19 samples. Sources were T cells, B-cell-depleted T cells, or PBMCs; the material itself was cDNA or gDNA.

The authors' processing: Cell counts per sample came from amplifying reference gene primers. The repertoire was sequenced with immunoSEQ multiplex PCR; TCRdb's copy has only in-frame clones and lacks some. V and J calls and clone size come straight from that table; D and trimming were deduced from the DNA. The table lists around 97,000 clones, around 90% of them singletons. The clonotype comes from a human donor in a cohort sampled during active COVID-19. The material sequenced was peripheral blood. The chain has TRBV6-5 and TRBJ2-7; TRBD1 might be the D (7 bases). CDR3 region: CASNPLGGGRYEQYF. CDR3 nucleotides: TGTGCCAGCAACCCCCTAGGAGGGGGCAGGTACGAGCAGTACTTC.